This T cell receptor beta chain is from a study of graft-versus-host responses after intestinal transplantation. Study context: Every one of the recipients received anti-thymocyte globulin induction and afterwards took tacrolimus and steroids for approximately three years. Findings and caveats of the study: Some GvH clones appeared in ileal mucosa or blood before recipient bone marrow.

The method was immunoSEQ multiplex PCR; TCRdb's version includes in-frame clones alone and lacks a portion of them. Of almost 85,000 clones listed, roughly 91% are singletons. Notes on this clone: The antigen is undetermined.

Germline lookup yields CDR1 MGHDK and CDR2 SYGVNS. V was cut by 5 bases and J by 4 bases, with 21 bases left in between. The length of the CDR3 is 16 residues. The J gene is TRBJ2-7, the V gene TRBV25-1, with D possibly being TRBD2 (5 bases). The sequence came from a human donor who received an intestinal transplant. Source: unstimulated CD4+ T cells sorted from spleen or lymph node cells, taken before intestinal transplant. The CDR3, as DNA: TGTGCCAGCAGTCGTCCATCCGGTGAGGGCAGTTACGAGCAGTACTTC. Translation gives CASSRPSGEGSYEQYF.